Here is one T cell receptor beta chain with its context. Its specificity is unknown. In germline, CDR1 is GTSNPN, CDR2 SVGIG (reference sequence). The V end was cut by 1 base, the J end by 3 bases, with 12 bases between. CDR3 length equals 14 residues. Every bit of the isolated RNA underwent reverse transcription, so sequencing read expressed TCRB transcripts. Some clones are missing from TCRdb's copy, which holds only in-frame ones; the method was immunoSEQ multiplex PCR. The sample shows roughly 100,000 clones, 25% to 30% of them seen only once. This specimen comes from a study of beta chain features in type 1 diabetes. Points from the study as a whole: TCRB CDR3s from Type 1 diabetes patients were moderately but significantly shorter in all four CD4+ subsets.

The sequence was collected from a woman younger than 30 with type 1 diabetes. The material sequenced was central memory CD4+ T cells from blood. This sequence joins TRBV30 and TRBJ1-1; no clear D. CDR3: CAWSATNLYTEAFF. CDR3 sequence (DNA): TGTGCCTGGAGTGCAACTAACCTATACACTGAAGCTTTCTTT.